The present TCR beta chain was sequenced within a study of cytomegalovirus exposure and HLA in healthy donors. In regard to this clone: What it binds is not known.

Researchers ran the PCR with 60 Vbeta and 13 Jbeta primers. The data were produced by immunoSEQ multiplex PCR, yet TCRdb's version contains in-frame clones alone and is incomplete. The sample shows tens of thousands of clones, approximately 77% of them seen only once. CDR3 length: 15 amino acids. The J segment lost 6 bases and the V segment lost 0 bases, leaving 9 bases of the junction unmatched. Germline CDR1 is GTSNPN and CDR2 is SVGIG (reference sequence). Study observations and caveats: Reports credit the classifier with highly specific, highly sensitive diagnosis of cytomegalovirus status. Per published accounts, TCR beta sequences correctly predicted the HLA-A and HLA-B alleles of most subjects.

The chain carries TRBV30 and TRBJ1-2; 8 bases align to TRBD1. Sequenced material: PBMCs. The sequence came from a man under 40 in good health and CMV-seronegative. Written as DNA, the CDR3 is TGTGCCTGGAGTGTACGCAGGGGGCAATTGGATGGCTACACCTTC. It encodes CAWSVRRGQLDGYTF.